The TCR beta chain described here comes from a study of shared clonotypes between healthy human individuals. In the original workflow: With immunoSEQ giving junction-only sequences and no quality scores, filtering differed. TCRdb keeps only in-frame clones here, not all; method: immunoSEQ multiplex PCR. The D gene and trimming were derived from the DNA, and the V and J assignments and clone size from that table. This sample carries 650,000 to 800,000 clones, 92% of them seen once, and the ten largest clones take approximately 22%. Positively selected for CCR7, the CD45RO-negative cells used as naive CD8 cells excluded terminally differentiated effector memory CD45RA+ cells. Germline V gene data show CDR1 as SEHNR and CDR2 as FQNEAQ (reference sequence). The V gene lost 5 bases and the J gene lost 4 bases, with 9 bases spanning the gap. The CDR3 has 12 residues. Overall study results and limits: Naive CD4 clonotypes overlapped across a few donors at roughly 5.1%.

With regard to this clone: What it recognizes is unknown.

The chain links TRBV7-9 to TRBJ2-7; D is uncertain. This clonotype was obtained from a man aged 25-40 years in good health. The sample consisted of naive CD8+ T cells sorted from blood. The CDR3 bases are TGTGCCAGCAGCGATACCCCGTACGAGCAGTACTTC. Its protein product is CASSDTPYEQYF.